These 30 T cell receptor beta chains were all obtained from the same sample, sequenced in a study of early T cells in non-severe SARS-CoV-2 infection. Each CDR3 protein is one row after TCRdb ran MiXCR on the 5' RACE reads. The sample has 50,000 to 70,000 distinct CDR3 sequences; under 15% are singletons. The sample was whole blood. The receptors were gathered from an adult who was a healthcare worker with PCR-confirmed SARS-CoV-2 infection or an uninfected control (not recorded which).

This clonotype was recorded many times. This rearrangement joins TRBV12-3 or TRBV12-4 to TRBJ2-7, with 7 bases identical to TRBD1. The CDR3 covers 15 residues. Trimming cost V 1 base and J 4 bases; bases outside gene matches: 7. The CDR3 region is CASSLVGTERYEQYF. The CDR3 nucleotides read TGTGCCAGCAGTTTAGTAGGGACAGAGAGATACGAGCAGTACTTC.

This clonotype was seen many times. The chain carries TRBV7-2 and TRBJ2-2; 12 bases fit TRBD1. The CDR3 extends over 16 amino acids. The germline CDR1 and CDR2 sequences are SGHTA and FQGNSA. Germline trimming cut 5 bases from V and 7 bases from J; bases unmatched to any gene: 8. The CDR3 DNA follows: TGTGCCAGCAGCCGAGGCGGGACAGGGGGCGTCGGGGAGCTGTTTTTT. Amino acids: CASSRGGTGGVGELFF.

The chain carries TRBV6-5 and TRBJ2-1; tentatively, D is TRBD1 (6 bases). Germline CDR1 and CDR2: MNHEY and SVGAGI. The CDR3 extends over 12 amino acids. Trimming left V 5 bases short and J 9 bases short, with 11 bases between. For the CDR3, the DNA is TGTGCCAGCAGTAACACCAGGGGTGAGCAGTTCTTC. Its protein is CASSNTRGEQFF.

This clonotype is medium-sized in the sample. The chain carries TRBV12-3 or TRBV12-4 and TRBJ2-3, with 10 positions matching TRBD2. The CDR3 has 15 amino acids. J was trimmed by 3 bases and V by 5 bases; bases with no gene match: 5. The CDR3 bases are TGTGCCAGCAGTATTAGCGGGGGGCATACAGATACGCAGTATTTT. Translated: CASSISGGHTDTQYF.

The chain couples TRBV4-1 to TRBJ2-7, with 7 bases identical to TRBD2. Looked up from germline, CDR1 is MGHRA and CDR2 is YSYEKL. Unmatched junction bases numbered 7, after V lost 5 bases and J lost 0 bases. This CDR3 has 15 amino acids. CDR3 protein: CASSDSGTNSYEQYF. DNA for the CDR3: TGCGCCAGCAGCGACTCCGGGACTAACTCCTACGAGCAGTACTTC.

This clonotype was detected ten times or more. The chain couples TRBV5-1 to TRBJ2-3, with a possible D match to TRBD2 (6 bases). V was cut by 0 bases and J by 3 bases, with 11 bases left in between. Germline V gene data show CDR1 as SGHRS and CDR2 as YFSETQ. The CDR3 has 15 amino acids. CDR3 in amino acids: CASSLGTTKTDTQYF. The DNA for the CDR3 is TGCGCCAGCAGCTTGGGGACTACTAAGACAGATACGCAGTATTTT.

This clonotype was observed a handful of times. The chain is built from TRBV7-9 and TRBJ2-3; 10 nucleotides agree with TRBD1. The CDR3 loop spans 14 amino acids. The germline V gene has CDR1 SEHNR and CDR2 FQNEAQ (reference sequence). V lost 5 bases and J lost 4; bases outside the gene matches: 3. Here the CDR3 reads CASSTGQGADTQYF. The CDR3, as DNA: TGTGCCAGCAGCACCGGACAGGGGGCAGATACGCAGTATTTT.

Worth noting for this clonotype: This is likely a read error, given that the CDR3 carries no conserved phenylalanine or tryptophan at its end. No DNA is shown, since the ends of the CDR3 on it are uncertain; the CDR3 is the one TCRdb lists. The rearrangement joins TRBV5-6 to TRBJ1-1. Germline assignment: CDR1 SGHDT and CDR2 YYEEEE. Termini included, the CDR3 measures 12 amino acids. This chain's CDR3 is CASSMTRTLQSV.

The chain joins TRBV7-2 to TRBJ2-7; the D gene is possibly TRBD1 (5 bases). V was cut by 2 bases and J by 6 bases, with 11 bases left in between. Germline CDR1 SGHTA, CDR2 FQGNSA. The CDR3 consists of 13 residues. The CDR3 DNA reads as TGTGCCAGCAGCTTAAGGGGATCCGGCGAGCAGTACTTC. Its translation is CASSLRGSGEQYF. Full variable domain (rest looked up from reference TRBV7-2 and TRBJ2-7): GAGVSQSPSNKVTEKGKDVELRCDPISGHTALYWYRQSLGQGLEFLIYFQGNSAPDKSGLPSDRFSAERTGGSVSTLTIQRTQQEDSAVYLCASSLRGSGEQYFGPGTRLTVT.

This clonotype was seen a handful of times. The chain is built from TRBV4-3 and TRBJ1-4; D may be TRBD1 (6 bases). Trimming removed 0 bases at V and 8 bases at J, with 19 bases between. Germline CDR1 reads LGHNA; CDR2 reads YSLEER. The CDR3 runs to 17 residues. In DNA form, the CDR3 reads TGCGCCAGCAGCCAAGATCTGGGCACGAAGAGGGGGGAAAAACTGTTTTTT. It is translated as CASSQDLGTKRGEKLFF.

A single count supports this clonotype. A read error may explain this, as a much larger clone is one base away. This chain connects TRBV4-3 to TRBJ2-1, with 12 positions matching TRBD2. In germline, CDR1 is LGHNA, CDR2 YSLEER. The CDR3 covers 16 residues. Here the CDR3 DNA reads TGCGCCAGCAGCCAAGACCTAGCGGGGGGGCGATTTGGGCAGATCTTC. Translated: CASSQDLAGGRFGQIF.

The V and J genes are TRBV6-1 and TRBJ2-2; 8 positions match TRBD1. The J segment lost 4 bases and the V segment lost 4 bases, leaving 2 bases of the junction unmatched. Germline CDR1 MNHNS, CDR2 SASEGT. This CDR3 spans 14 amino acids. Written as DNA, the CDR3 is TGTGCCAGCAGTGGACAGGGGTTCACCGGGGAGCTGTTTTTT. It translates to CASSGQGFTGELFF.

In regard to this clonotype: This may arise from a read error, as a much more abundant clone is one base away. V is TRBV20-1 and J is TRBJ1-6; no reliable D call. V was cut by 6 bases and J by 7 bases, with 13 bases left in between. Germline CDR1 reads DFQATT; CDR2 reads SNEGSKA (reference sequence). The CDR3 has 13 amino acids. CDR3 protein: CSAPDWENSPLHF. CDR3 coding DNA: TGCAGTGCCCCGGACTGGGAGAATTCACCCCTCCACTTT.

This clonotype has at least ten counts. The chain has TRBV7-6 and TRBJ2-1; TRBD1 matches 10 bases. V gave up 4 bases and J gave up 2 bases; unmatched junction bases: 2. The CDR3 extends over 15 amino acids. Germline loops: CDR1 SGHVS, CDR2 FNYEAQ. The chain's CDR3 is CASSSGQGPYNEQFF. CDR3 coding DNA: TGTGCCAGCAGCTCGGGACAGGGGCCCTACAATGAGCAGTTCTTC.

This clonotype was observed at least ten times. The chain carries TRBV20-1 and TRBJ2-3; D might be TRBD1 (6 bases). The germline gives CDR1 DFQATT, CDR2 SNEGSKA (reference sequence). The CDR3 runs to 11 residues. V gave up 4 bases and J gave up 4 bases, with 6 bases separating them. The CDR3 DNA reads as TGCAGTGCTAACAGGGCAGATACGCAGTATTTT. Its protein is CSANRADTQYF.

The chain uses TRBV7-2 and TRBJ1-2; D gene ambiguous. CDR3 length: 12 residues. Germline values: CDR1 SGHTA, CDR2 FQGNSA. Trimming took 2 bases from V and 4 from J, leaving 5 bases between them. CDR3 sequence: CASSLTAYGYTF. In DNA, the CDR3 is TGTGCCAGCAGCTTAACTGCCTATGGCTACACCTTC.

This clonotype was seen ten or more times. This sequence joins TRBV5-1 and TRBJ2-3, with 13 bases identical to TRBD2. This CDR3 region has 15 residues. The junction had 3 bases not matched to a gene; V was cut back by 4 bases and J by 4 bases. Germline-derived CDR1 and CDR2 are SGHRS and YFSETQ. DNA for the CDR3: TGCGCCAGCAGCCCAGGACTAGCGGGGGCAGATACGCAGTATTTT. As protein: CASSPGLAGADTQYF.

The sample holds many counts of this clonotype. This sequence joins TRBV10-2 and TRBJ2-4, with a weak D call TRBD2 (6 bases). This CDR3 is 12 amino acids long. Germline CDR1 WSHSY, CDR2 SAAADI. Trimming removed 4 bases at V and 12 bases at J, with 13 bases between. CDR3 residues: CASSGTAGRQYF. The CDR3 bases are TGCGCCAGCAGTGGGACGGCGGGACGTCAGTACTTC.

In this sample, this clonotype turned up a few times. The chain employs TRBV6-1 and TRBJ2-7; 7 nucleotides match TRBD2. The V gene end was trimmed by 8 bases and the J gene end by 2 bases; junction bases not matched to a gene: 9. From germline, CDR1 is MNHNS and CDR2 SASEGT. The CDR3 runs 14 residues. CDR3 amino acids: CASRAGGSPYEQYF. The DNA for the CDR3 is TGTGCCAGCCGAGCTGGCGGGAGCCCCTACGAGCAGTACTTC.

This clonotype was found a few times. The chain joins TRBV20-1 to TRBJ2-3; the D gene could be TRBD1 or TRBD2 (5 bases each). This CDR3 spans 16 amino acids. Germline assignment: CDR1 DFQATT and CDR2 SNEGSKA (reference sequence). The V end was cut by 0 bases, the J end by 4 bases, with 17 bases between. The CDR3 loop reads CSARDRLKRTSDTQYF. In nucleotides, the CDR3 is TGCAGTGCTAGAGATCGTCTTAAGCGGACATCAGATACGCAGTATTTT.

This clonotype was recorded a few times. The rearrangement links TRBV30 to TRBJ2-7; D remains unclear. In germline, CDR1 is GTSNPN, CDR2 SVGIG (reference sequence). This CDR3 is built from 13 residues. V lost 4 bases and J lost 2, with 12 bases in between. CDR3 region: CAWTNIRAYEQYF. Written as DNA, the CDR3 is TGTGCCTGGACAAACATAAGGGCCTACGAGCAGTACTTC.

There are many counts of this clonotype. This chain uses TRBV7-6 with TRBJ2-3; 7 nucleotides agree with TRBD2. The CDR3 extends over 16 amino acids. Trimming cost V 1 base and J 1 base; bases outside gene matches: 5. CDR1 SGHVS and CDR2 FNYEAQ come from the germline V gene. CDR3: CASSLVFRGGTDTQYF. The CDR3 bases are TGTGCCAGCAGCTTAGTCTTCCGGGGGGGCACAGATACGCAGTATTTT. The full variable domain, with the rest looked up from reference TRBV7-6 and TRBJ2-3, is GAGVSQSPRYKVTKRGQDVALRCDPISGHVSLYWYRQALGQGPEFLTYFNYEAQQDKSGLPNDRFSAERPEGSISTLTIQRTEQRDSAMYRCASSLVFRGGTDTQYFGPGTRLTVL.

This clonotype was picked up a small number of times. The V call is TRBV19, the J call TRBJ2-3, with D maybe TRBD1 (5 bases). Germline V lookup: CDR1 LNHDA, CDR2 SQIVND (reference sequence). The CDR3 is made up of 14 amino acids. V was clipped by 8 bases and J by 1 base, with 13 bases between them. Here the CDR3 reads CASLFKGGTDTQYF. Written as DNA, the CDR3 is TGTGCCAGTTTGTTTAAAGGGGGCACAGATACGCAGTATTTT.

The chain employs TRBV20-1 and TRBJ2-7; D may correspond to TRBD1 or TRBD2 (5 bases each). The V gene's germline CDR1 is DFQATT and CDR2 SNEGSKA (reference sequence). There are 14 residues in the CDR3. V was trimmed by 3 bases and J by 6 bases, leaving 18 bases between them. For the CDR3, the DNA is TGCAGTGCTAGGTTTCTATTAAAGGGACGCGAGCAGTACTTC. Translation: CSARFLLKGREQYF.

This clonotype was recorded at least ten times. The chain has TRBV4-3 and TRBJ2-6, with no clear D. V was clipped by 0 bases and J by 10 bases, with 7 bases between them. The CDR3 extends over 13 amino acids. Germline-derived CDR1 and CDR2 are LGHNA and YSLEER. CDR3 protein: CASSQESGNVLTF. CDR3 bases: TGCGCCAGCAGCCAAGAGTCAGGTAACGTCCTGACTTTC.

This chain links TRBV6-6 with TRBJ2-2; 10 nucleotides align to TRBD2. V trimming: 6 bases; J trimming: 1 base; junction bases outside the gene matches: 2. Germline CDR1 and CDR2: MNHNY and SVGAGI (reference sequence). The CDR3 runs to 15 residues. CDR3 sequence (DNA): TGTGCCAGCAGCCGGACTAGCGGGAACACCGGGGAGCTGTTTTTT. Translating it yields CASSRTSGNTGELFF.

In this sample, this clonotype turned up many times. This chain connects TRBV5-1 to TRBJ1-1; D perhaps matches TRBD1 (5 bases). The germline gives CDR1 SGHRS, CDR2 YFSETQ. The CDR3 spans 16 residues. V was shortened by 4 bases and J by 1 base, with 17 bases between the two germline ends. The CDR3 protein is CASSPGETRRNTEAFF. CDR3 in DNA: TGCGCCAGCAGCCCGGGGGAGACGCGTAGGAACACTGAAGCTTTCTTT.

At least ten counts were recorded for this clonotype. The chain uses TRBV6-6 and TRBJ2-7; D possibly corresponds to TRBD1 (6 bases). Germline V gene data show CDR1 as MNHNY and CDR2 as SVGAGI (reference sequence). This CDR3 spans 15 amino acids. Between the trimmed V and J ends, which lost 2 bases and 2 bases, there was a span of 13 bases. In DNA form, the CDR3 reads TGTGCCAGCAGTTACATCGCCAGGGGCGCCTACGAGCAGTACTTC. Protein: CASSYIARGAYEQYF.

This clonotype was picked up many times. This sequence joins TRBV12-3 or TRBV12-4 and TRBJ1-6; a possible D gene is TRBD1 (5 bases). V shed 3 bases and J shed 0 bases, with 15 bases lying between them. This CDR3 spans 18 amino acids. CDR3 loop: CASSFKAGLSSYNSPLHF. In nucleotides, the CDR3 is TGTGCCAGCAGTTTCAAGGCAGGGTTGAGCTCCTATAATTCACCCCTCCACTTT.

This clonotype has more than one count but fewer than ten. V is TRBV2 and J is TRBJ1-5; D is unclear. This CDR3 has 15 residues. The V and J ends lost 6 bases and 1 base respectively, with 13 bases between them. In germline, CDR1 is SNHLY, CDR2 FYNNEI. CDR3 region: CASRKESESNQPQHF. CDR3 DNA sequence: TGTGCCAGCAGAAAGGAGTCAGAGAGCAATCAGCCCCAGCATTTT.